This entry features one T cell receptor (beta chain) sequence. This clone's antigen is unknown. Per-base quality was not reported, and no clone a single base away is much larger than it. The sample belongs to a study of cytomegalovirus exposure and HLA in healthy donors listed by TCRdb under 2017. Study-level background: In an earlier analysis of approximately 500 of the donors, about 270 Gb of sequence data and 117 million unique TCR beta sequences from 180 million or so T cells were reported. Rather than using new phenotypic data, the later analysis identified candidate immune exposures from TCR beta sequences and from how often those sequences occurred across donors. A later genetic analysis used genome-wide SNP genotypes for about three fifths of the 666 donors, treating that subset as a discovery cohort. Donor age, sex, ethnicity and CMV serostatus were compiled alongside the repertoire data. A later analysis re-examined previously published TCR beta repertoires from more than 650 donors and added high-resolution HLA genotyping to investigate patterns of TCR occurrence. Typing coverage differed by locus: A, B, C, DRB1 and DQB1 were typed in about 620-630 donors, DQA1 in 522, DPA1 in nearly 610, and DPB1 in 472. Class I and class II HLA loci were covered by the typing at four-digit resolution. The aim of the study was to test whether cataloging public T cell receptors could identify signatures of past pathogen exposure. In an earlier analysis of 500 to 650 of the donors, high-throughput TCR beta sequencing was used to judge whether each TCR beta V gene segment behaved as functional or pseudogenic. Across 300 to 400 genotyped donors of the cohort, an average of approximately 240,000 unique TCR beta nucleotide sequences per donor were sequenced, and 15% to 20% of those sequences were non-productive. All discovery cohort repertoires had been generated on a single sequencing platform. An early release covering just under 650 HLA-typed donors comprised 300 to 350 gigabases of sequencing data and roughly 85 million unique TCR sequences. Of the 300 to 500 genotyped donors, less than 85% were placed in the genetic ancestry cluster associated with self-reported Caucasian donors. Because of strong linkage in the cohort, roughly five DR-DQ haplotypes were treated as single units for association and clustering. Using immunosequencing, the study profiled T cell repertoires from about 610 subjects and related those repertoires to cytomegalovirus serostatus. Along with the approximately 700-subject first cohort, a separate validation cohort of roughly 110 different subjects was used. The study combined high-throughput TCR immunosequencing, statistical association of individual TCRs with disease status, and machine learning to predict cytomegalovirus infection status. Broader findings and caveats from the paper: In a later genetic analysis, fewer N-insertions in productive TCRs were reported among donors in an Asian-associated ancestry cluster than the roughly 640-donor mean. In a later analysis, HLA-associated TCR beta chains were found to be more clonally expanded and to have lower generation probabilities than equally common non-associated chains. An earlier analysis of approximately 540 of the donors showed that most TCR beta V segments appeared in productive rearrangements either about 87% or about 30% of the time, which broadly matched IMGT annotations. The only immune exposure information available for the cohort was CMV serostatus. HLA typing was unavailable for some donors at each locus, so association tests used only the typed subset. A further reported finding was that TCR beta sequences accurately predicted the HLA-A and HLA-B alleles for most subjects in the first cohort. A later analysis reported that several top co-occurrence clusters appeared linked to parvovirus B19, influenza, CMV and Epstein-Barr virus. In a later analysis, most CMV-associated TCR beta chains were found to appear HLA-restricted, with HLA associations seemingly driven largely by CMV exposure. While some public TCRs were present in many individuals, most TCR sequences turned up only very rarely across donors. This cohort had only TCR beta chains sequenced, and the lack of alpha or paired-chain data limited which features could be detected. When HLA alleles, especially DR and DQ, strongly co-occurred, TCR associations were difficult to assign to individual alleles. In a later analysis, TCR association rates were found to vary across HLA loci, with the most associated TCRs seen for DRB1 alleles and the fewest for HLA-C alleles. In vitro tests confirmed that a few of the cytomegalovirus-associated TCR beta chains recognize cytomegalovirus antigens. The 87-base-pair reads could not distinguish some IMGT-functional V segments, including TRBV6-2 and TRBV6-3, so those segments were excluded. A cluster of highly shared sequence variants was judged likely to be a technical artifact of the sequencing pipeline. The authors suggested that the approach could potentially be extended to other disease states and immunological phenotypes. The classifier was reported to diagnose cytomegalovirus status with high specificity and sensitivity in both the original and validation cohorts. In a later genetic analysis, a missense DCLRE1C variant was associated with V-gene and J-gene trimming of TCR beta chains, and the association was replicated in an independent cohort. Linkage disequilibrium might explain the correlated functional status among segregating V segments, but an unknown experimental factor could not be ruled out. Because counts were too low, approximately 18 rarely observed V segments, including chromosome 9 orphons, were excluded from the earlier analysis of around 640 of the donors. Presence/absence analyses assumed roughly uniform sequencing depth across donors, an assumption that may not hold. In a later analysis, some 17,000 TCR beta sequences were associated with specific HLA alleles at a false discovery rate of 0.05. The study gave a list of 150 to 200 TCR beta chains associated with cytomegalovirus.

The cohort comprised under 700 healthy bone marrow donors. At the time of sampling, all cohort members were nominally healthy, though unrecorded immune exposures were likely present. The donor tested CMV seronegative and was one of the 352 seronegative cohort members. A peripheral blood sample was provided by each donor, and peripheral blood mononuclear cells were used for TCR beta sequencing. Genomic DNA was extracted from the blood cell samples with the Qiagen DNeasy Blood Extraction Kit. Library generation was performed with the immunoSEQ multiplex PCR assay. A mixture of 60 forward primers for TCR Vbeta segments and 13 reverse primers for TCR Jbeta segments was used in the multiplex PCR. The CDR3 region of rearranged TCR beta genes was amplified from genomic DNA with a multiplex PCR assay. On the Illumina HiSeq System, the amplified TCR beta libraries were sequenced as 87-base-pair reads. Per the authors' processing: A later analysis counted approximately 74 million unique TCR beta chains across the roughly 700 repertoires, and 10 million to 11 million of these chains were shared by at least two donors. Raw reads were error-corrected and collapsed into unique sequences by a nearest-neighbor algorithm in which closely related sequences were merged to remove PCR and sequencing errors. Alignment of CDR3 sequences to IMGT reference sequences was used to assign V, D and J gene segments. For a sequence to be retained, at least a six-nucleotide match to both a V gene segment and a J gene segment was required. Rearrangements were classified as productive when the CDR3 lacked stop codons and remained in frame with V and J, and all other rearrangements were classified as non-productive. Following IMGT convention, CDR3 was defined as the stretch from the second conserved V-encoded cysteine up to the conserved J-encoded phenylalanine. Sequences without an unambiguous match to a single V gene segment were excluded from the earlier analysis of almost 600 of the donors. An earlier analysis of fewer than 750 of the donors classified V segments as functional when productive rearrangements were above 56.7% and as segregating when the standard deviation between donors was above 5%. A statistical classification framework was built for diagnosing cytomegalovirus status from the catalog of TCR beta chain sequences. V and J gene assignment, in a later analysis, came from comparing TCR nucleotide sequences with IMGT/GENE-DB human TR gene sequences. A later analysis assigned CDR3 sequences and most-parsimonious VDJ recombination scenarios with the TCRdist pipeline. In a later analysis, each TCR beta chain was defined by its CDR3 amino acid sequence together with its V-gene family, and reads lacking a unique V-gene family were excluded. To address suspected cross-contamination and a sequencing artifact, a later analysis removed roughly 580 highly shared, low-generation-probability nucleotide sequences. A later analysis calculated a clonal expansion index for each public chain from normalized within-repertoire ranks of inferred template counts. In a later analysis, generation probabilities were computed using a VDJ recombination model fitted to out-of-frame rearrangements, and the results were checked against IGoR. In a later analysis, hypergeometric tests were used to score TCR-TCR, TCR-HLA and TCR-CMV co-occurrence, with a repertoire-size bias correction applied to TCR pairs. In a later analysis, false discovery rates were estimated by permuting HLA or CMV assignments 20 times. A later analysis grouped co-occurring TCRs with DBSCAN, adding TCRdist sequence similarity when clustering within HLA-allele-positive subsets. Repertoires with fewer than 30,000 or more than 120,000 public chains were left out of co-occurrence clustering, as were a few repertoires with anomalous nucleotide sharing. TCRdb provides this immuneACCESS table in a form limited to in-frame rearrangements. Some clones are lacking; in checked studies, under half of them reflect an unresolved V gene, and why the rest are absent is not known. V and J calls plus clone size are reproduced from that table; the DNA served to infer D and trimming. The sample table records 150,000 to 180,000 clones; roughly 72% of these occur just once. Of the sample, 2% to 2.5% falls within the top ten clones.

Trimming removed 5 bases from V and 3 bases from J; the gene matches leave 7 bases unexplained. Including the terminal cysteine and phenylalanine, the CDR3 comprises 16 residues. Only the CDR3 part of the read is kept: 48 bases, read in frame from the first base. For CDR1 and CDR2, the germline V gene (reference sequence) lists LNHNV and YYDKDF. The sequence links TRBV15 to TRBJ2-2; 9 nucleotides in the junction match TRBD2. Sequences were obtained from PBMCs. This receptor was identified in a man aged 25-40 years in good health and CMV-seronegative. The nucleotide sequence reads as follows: TGTGCCACCAGCGAAGGAGCGGGGGGTCACACCGGGGAGCTGTTTTTT. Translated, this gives CATSEGAGGHTGELFF.